What follows is one TCR beta chain and its context. Under the authors' procedure: Estimates of nucleated cell counts were drawn from the amplification of reference gene primers. This table comes from immunoSEQ multiplex PCR, and its TCRdb copy is limited to in-frame clones, with some not included. V and J calls and clone size follow that table, whereas D and trimming were derived from the DNA. The table lists tens of thousands of clones, around 88% of them singletons. These data originate in a study of blood T cell repertoires in COVID-19. Study-wide background: Sites in the United States, Italy and Spain provided acute and convalescent COVID-19 samples. From T cells, B-cell-depleted T cells, or PBMCs came the material, which was cDNA or gDNA.

This sequence originates from a woman between 70 and 85 years old with active COVID-19. Sequencing was carried out using peripheral blood.

Written as DNA, the CDR3 is TGTGCCAGCAGCGTAGAGGGGAGAGGCGGGGGCCCCACAGATACGCAGTATTTT. Encoded protein: CASSVEGRGGGPTDTQYF. This chain joins TRBV9 and TRBJ2-3, with a tentative D call TRBD2 (7 bases). Trimming took 0 bases from V and 2 from J, leaving 19 bases between them. Per germline, CDR1 SGDLS and CDR2 YYNGEE. The CDR3 sequence is 18 residues long.